The 28 T cell receptor beta chains listed next were all sequenced from one sample in a study of cytomegalovirus exposure and HLA in healthy donors. PCR was performed using 60 Vbeta and 13 Jbeta primers. Assay: immunoSEQ multiplex PCR; the TCRdb copy retains only in-frame clones and omits some. This table holds roughly 150,000 clones, roughly three quarters found once. Sequencing input: PBMCs. These receptors all come from a man between 18 and 29 years old in good health and CMV-seropositive.

V is TRBV19 and J is TRBJ1-2; TRBD1 matches 9 bases. Germline V CDR1 and CDR2: LNHDA, SQIVND (reference sequence). V shed 5 bases and J 7 bases; nucleotides not matched to a gene: 11. The CDR3 extends over 15 amino acids. The CDR3 nucleotides read TGTGCCAGTAGTGGGTCACAGGGGGCTGGACGTGGCTACACCTTC. This sequence encodes CASSGSQGAGRGYTF.

CDR3 sequence (DNA): TGTGCCAGCAGTTCCTCCGGGACAAAGACTGGAAACACCATATATTTT. It encodes CASSSSGTKTGNTIYF. The chain is built from TRBV27 and TRBJ1-3; a possible D gene is TRBD1 (6 bases). Between the trimmed V and J ends, which lost 4 bases and 2 bases, there was a span of 15 bases. The CDR3 sequence is 16 residues long. Germline V gene sequence: CDR1 MNHEY, CDR2 SMNVEV (reference sequence).

V gene TRBV18 combines with J gene TRBJ1-1; TRBD1 agrees at 7 bases. Germline CDR1 reads KGHSH; CDR2 reads LQKENI. V trimming: 0 bases; J trimming: 6 bases; junction bases outside the gene matches: 7. The CDR3 runs 15 residues. CDR3 amino acids: CASSPPLQGRPEAFF. Here the CDR3 DNA reads TGTGCCAGCTCACCACCTCTACAGGGGAGGCCTGAAGCTTTCTTT.

The chain carries TRBV5-4 and TRBJ2-5, with 7 bases fitting TRBD1. This CDR3 contains 13 residues. Germline CDR1 SGHNT, CDR2 YYREEE (reference sequence). Trimming removed 4 bases from V and 3 bases from J; junction bases left unmatched: 3. CDR3 loop: CASSEGTEETQYF. As DNA, the CDR3 is TGTGCCAGCAGCGAGGGGACAGAAGAGACCCAGTACTTC.

The chain carries TRBV29-1 and TRBJ2-5, with 8 bases that match TRBD1. CDR1 is SQVTM, CDR2 ANQGSEA, per germline. The trim removed 3 bases at V and 5 bases at J, leaving 14 bases unmatched. This CDR3 has 16 amino acids. The DNA of the CDR3 is TGCAGCGTTGACGGTTTTCCAGGGGGCCCAAGGGAGACCCAGTACTTC. Its translation is CSVDGFPGGPRETQYF. Filled out from reference TRBV29-1 and TRBJ2-5, the complete variable domain reads SAVISQKPSRDICQRGTSLTIQCQVDSQVTMMFWYRQQPGQSLTLIATANQGSEATYESGFVIDKFPISRPNLTFSTLTVSNMSPEDSSIYLCSVDGFPGGPRETQYFGPGTRLLVL.

The table lists this clone with a count of one. Germline is not matched at one junction end, which may reflect a read error. The CDR3 sequence is CASSFGGEGNEQFF. The CDR3 DNA follows: TGTGCTAGCAGCTTTGGAGGGGAGGGGAATGAGCAGTTCTTC. This sequence joins TRBV7-7 and TRBJ2-1; 7 bases align to TRBD2. Per the germline V gene, CDR1 is SSHAT and CDR2 is FNYEAQ (reference sequence). This CDR3 has 14 amino acids.

This rearrangement joins TRBV6-5 to TRBJ2-7, with D possibly TRBD1 on 6 matching bases. Germline V lookup: CDR1 MNHEY, CDR2 SVGAGI. The CDR3 extends over 13 amino acids. V lost 5 bases to trimming and J lost 2 bases, with 10 bases between them. Here the CDR3 DNA reads TGTGCCAGCAGTCCGACAGGAACCTACGAGCAGTACGTC. This gives the protein CASSPTGTYEQYV.

The J gene is TRBJ1-4, the V gene TRBV19, with D hard to call. The germline CDR1 and CDR2 sequences are LNHDA and SQIVND (reference sequence). This CDR3 region has 13 residues. The V end was cut by 4 bases, the J end by 10 bases, with 13 bases between. CDR3 sequence: CASSTGKAGKLFF. The CDR3 DNA is TGTGCCAGTAGTACCGGGAAGGCGGGAAAACTGTTTTTT.

The V and J genes are TRBV7-6 and TRBJ2-6, with TRBD1 identical over 8 bases. V lost 4 bases to trimming and J lost 2 bases; unmatched junction nucleotides: 10. The CDR3 totals 18 residues. Germline values: CDR1 SGHVS, CDR2 FNYEAQ. CDR3 sequence (DNA): TGTGCCAGCAGCTACGCGACAGGGGTCTTCGCTGGGGCCAACGTCCTGACTTTC. Translation gives CASSYATGVFAGANVLTF. The full variable domain, in which reference TRBV7-6 and TRBJ2-6 provide the parts outside the CDR3, is GAGVSQSPRYKVTKRGQDVALRCDPISGHVSLYWYRQALGQGPEFLTYFNYEAQQDKSGLPNDRFSAERPEGSISTLTIQRTEQRDSAMYRCASSYATGVFAGANVLTFGAGSRLTVL.

The V gene is TRBV7-9, the J gene TRBJ1-1; D is perhaps TRBD1 (5 bases). Per the germline V gene, CDR1 is SEHNR and CDR2 is FQNEAQ (reference sequence). This CDR3 has 14 amino acids. Trimming removed 3 bases from V and 1 base from J, with 9 bases in between. CDR3 loop: CASSLIGGNTEAFF. The CDR3 DNA reads as TGTGCCAGCAGCTTGATCGGGGGGAACACTGAAGCTTTCTTT.

This rearrangement joins TRBV9 to TRBJ2-3; 7 bases line up with TRBD2. The ends lost 5 bases at V and 0 bases at J; junction bases unmatched: 6. The CDR3 has 15 amino acids. Germline V gives CDR1 SGDLS, CDR2 YYNGEE. The CDR3 DNA reads TGTGCCAGCAGAGGGGCTAGCGGAAGCACAGATACGCAGTATTTT. This encodes CASRGASGSTDTQYF.

CDR3 sequence (DNA): TGTGCCACCAGCAGAGATCTGTCCTACAATGAGCAGTTCTTC. Translation: CATSRDLSYNEQFF. The chain couples TRBV15 to TRBJ2-1, with D unclear. Per germline, CDR1 LNHNV and CDR2 YYDKDF (reference sequence). The CDR3 spans 14 residues. V lost 0 bases and J lost 1, with 4 bases in between.

The V and J genes are TRBV6-1 and TRBJ1-2; D is ambiguous. Per germline, CDR1 MNHNS and CDR2 SASEGT. The CDR3 spans 13 residues. V lost 1 base, J lost 2 bases, and 5 bases lay in between. This chain's CDR3 is CASSEGANYGYTF. The CDR3, as DNA: TGTGCCAGCAGTGAAGGCGCGAACTATGGCTACACCTTC.

The chain carries TRBV5-6 and TRBJ2-3, with TRBD1 matching 11 bases. Looked up from germline, CDR1 is SGHDT and CDR2 is YYEEEE. With V trimmed by 2 bases and J by 3 bases, 5 bases remained unmatched. The CDR3 runs to 16 residues. The CDR3 nucleotides read TGTGCCAGCAGCTTAGGCGGGACAGGGGGAACAGATACGCAGTATTTT. Translated: CASSLGGTGGTDTQYF. Drawing the rest from reference TRBV5-6 and TRBJ2-3, the complete variable domain is DAGVTQSPTHLIKTRGQQVTLRCSPKSGHDTVSWYQQALGQGPQFIFQYYEEEERQRGNFPDRFSGHQFPNYSSELNVNALLLGDSALYLCASSLGGTGGTDTQYFGPGTRLTVL.

This sequence joins TRBV7-8 and TRBJ2-5; weak D call: TRBD1 (5 bases). Germline loops: CDR1 SGHVS, CDR2 FQNEAQ. V shed 2 bases and J shed 2 bases, with 9 bases lying between them. The CDR3 sequence is 14 residues long. The CDR3 nucleotides are TGTGCCAGCAGCTTATCCCCAGGGCAAGAGACCCAGTACTTC. It codes for CASSLSPGQETQYF. Filled out from reference TRBV7-8 and TRBJ2-5, the complete variable domain reads GAGVSQSPRYKVAKRGQDVALRCDPISGHVSLFWYQQALGQGPEFLTYFQNEAQLDKSGLPSDRFFAERPEGSVSTLKIQRTQQEDSAVYLCASSLSPGQETQYFGPGTRLLVL.

A few counts support this clone. The CDR3 sequence is CASSLGGTGAEKLFF. The CDR3 coding sequence is TGCGCCAGCAGCTTGGGGGGGACAGGGGCTGAAAAACTGTTTTTT. The genes are TRBV5-1 and TRBJ1-4, with 10 nucleotides matching TRBD1. The V segment lost 0 bases and the J segment 7 bases; nucleotides outside the gene matches: 3. In germline, CDR1 is SGHRS, CDR2 YFSETQ. The CDR3 sequence is 15 residues long. The full variable domain, rest sourced from reference TRBV5-1 and TRBJ1-4, is KAGVTQTPRYLIKTRGQQVTLSCSPISGHRSVSWYQQTPGQGLQFLFEYFSETQRNKGNFPGRFSGRQFSNSRSEMNVSTLELGDSALYLCASSLGGTGAEKLFFGSGTQLSVL.

This sequence joins TRBV7-6 and TRBJ2-1; 7 bases map to TRBD1. The ends lost 5 bases at V and 1 base at J; junction bases unmatched: 5. CDR1 SGHVS and CDR2 FNYEAQ come from the germline V gene. The CDR3 runs to 15 residues. The CDR3 DNA reads as TGTGCCAGCAGCCCTCGGGACAGATCCTACAATGAGCAGTTCTTC. Translated, it gives CASSPRDRSYNEQFF.

For this clone: This same CDR3 is encoded by further DNA sequences in the sample. This rearrangement joins TRBV29-1 to TRBJ1-5, with 8 nucleotides matching TRBD1. Germline V gives CDR1 SQVTM, CDR2 ANQGSEA. The CDR3 runs to 12 residues. Unmatched junction bases numbered 5, after V lost 7 bases and J lost 6 bases. The CDR3 is CSAQQGGQPQHF. The CDR3 region has the DNA TGCAGCGCACAACAGGGGGGTCAGCCCCAGCATTTT.

A single count supports this clone. This rearrangement joins TRBV19 to TRBJ2-4; a possible D gene is TRBD2 (5 bases). The CDR3 is 17 amino acids. Deletions cut 5 bases from V and 2 bases from J, with 19 bases between. Germline V gene data show CDR1 as LNHDA and CDR2 as SQIVND (reference sequence). The DNA of the CDR3 is TGTGCCAGTAGTGTAGGGAGCCCTTCCCAGACCAAAAACATTCAGTACTTC. It encodes CASSVGSPSQTKNIQYF.

A word on this clone: The germline gene is not matched at one end of the junction; a read error may be the cause. This chain links TRBV7-7 with TRBJ2-1; the match to TRBD2 covers 11 bases. Germline assignment: CDR1 SSHAT and CDR2 FNYEAQ (reference sequence). The CDR3 contains 15 residues. DNA for the CDR3: TGTGCTAGCAGCCCCCTAGCGGGAGGTTACAATGAGCAGTTCTTC. This gives the protein CASSPLAGGYNEQFF.

The V call is TRBV2, the J call TRBJ1-2; unclear D gene. Trimming shortened V by 3 bases and J by 7 bases, and 6 bases separated the two germline ends. Per germline, CDR1 SNHLY and CDR2 FYNNEI. The CDR3 is made up of 11 amino acids. In nucleotides, the CDR3 is TGTGCCAGCAGTGAGGCAGGTGGCTACACCTTC. This encodes CASSEAGGYTF.

The rearrangement joins TRBV9 to TRBJ2-2; D gene ambiguous. Between the trimmed V and J ends, which lost 0 bases and 2 bases, there was a span of 14 bases. This CDR3 is 17 amino acids long. Looked up from germline, CDR1 is SGDLS and CDR2 is YYNGEE. The CDR3 region has the DNA TGTGCCAGCAGCGTAGCTGCAGGTGCAGGCAACACCGGGGAGCTGTTTTTT. Protein product: CASSVAAGAGNTGELFF.

This clone has only a few counts. The chain recombines TRBV6-1 with TRBJ1-4; 7 bases are shared with TRBD1. Germline V gene sequence: CDR1 MNHNS, CDR2 SASEGT. The CDR3 has 14 residues. Trimming took 7 bases from V and 7 from J; bases not matched to a gene: 9. The CDR3 loop reads CASKMTGSGEKLFF. In DNA, the CDR3 is TGTGCCAGCAAAATGACAGGGTCGGGTGAAAAACTGTTTTTT.

The CDR3 sequence is CASSPRQGLWGYTF. CDR3 nucleotides: TGTGCCAGCAGCCCCAGACAGGGTCTATGGGGCTACACCTTC. The rearrangement joins TRBV9 to TRBJ1-2; 7 bases agree with TRBD1. The germline CDR1 and CDR2 sequences are SGDLS and YYNGEE. The CDR3 is 14 amino acids. J lost 8 bases, V lost 4 bases, and 11 bases had no gene match.

CDR3 amino acids: CASSDWAGVNTGELFF. In DNA form, the CDR3 reads TGTGCCAGTAGTGATTGGGCGGGGGTAAACACCGGGGAGCTGTTTTTT. V and J are TRBV19 and TRBJ2-2; TRBD2 agrees at 7 bases. The CDR3 extends over 16 amino acids. Germline-derived CDR1 and CDR2 are LNHDA and SQIVND (reference sequence). V shed 5 bases, J shed 2 bases, and the junction held 8 bases outside the gene matches.

The rearrangement uses TRBV9 and TRBJ2-5; D perhaps matches TRBD2 (5 bases). The germline CDR1 and CDR2 sequences are SGDLS and YYNGEE. V gave up 3 bases and J gave up 5 bases, with 17 bases separating them. The CDR3 covers 15 residues. The CDR3 bases are TGTGCCAGCAGCGCCTCCCCGGGATCGCGGGAGACCCAGTACTTC. This encodes CASSASPGSRETQYF.

The chain employs TRBV10-3 and TRBJ1-3; possible D gene TRBD1, 5 bases. The V gene lost 1 base and the J gene lost 0 bases, with 10 bases spanning the gap. Germline V lookup: CDR1 ENHRY, CDR2 SYGVKD. The CDR3 spans 16 residues. The CDR3 is CAISELGRSSGNTIYF. In DNA, the CDR3 is TGTGCCATCAGTGAGTTGGGGCGATCCTCTGGAAACACCATATATTTT.

This chain connects TRBV11-3 to TRBJ2-1; no clear D gene. Germline lookup yields CDR1 SGHNT and CDR2 YENEEA. CDR3 length equals 16 residues. Trimming took 4 bases from V and 4 from J, leaving 17 bases between them. CDR3 bases: TGTGCCAGCAGCTCAGAATATTTGACTGGTTACAATGAGCAGTTCTTC. As protein: CASSSEYLTGYNEQFF.